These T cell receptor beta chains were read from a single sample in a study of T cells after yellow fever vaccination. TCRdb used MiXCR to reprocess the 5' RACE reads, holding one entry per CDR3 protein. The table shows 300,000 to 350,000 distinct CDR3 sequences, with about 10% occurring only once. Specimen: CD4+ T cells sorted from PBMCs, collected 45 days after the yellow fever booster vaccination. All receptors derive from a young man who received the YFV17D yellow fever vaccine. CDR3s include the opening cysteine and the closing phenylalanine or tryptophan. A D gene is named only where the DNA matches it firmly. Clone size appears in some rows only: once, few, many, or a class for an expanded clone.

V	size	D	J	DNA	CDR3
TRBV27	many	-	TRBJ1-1	TGTGCCAGCAGTTTTATAGTGAACACTGAAGCTTTCTTT	CASSFIVNTEAFF
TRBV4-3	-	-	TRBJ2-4	TGCGCCAGCAGCCAAGATCTAGCGACAAACGTTCAGTACTTC	CASSQDLATNVQYF
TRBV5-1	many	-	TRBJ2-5	TGCGCCAGCAGCTTGGGGACAACGCAAGAGACCCAGTACTTC	CASSLGTTQETQYF
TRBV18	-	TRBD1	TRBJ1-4	TGTGCCAGCTCACACATTTCCGGGACAGGCGGGGAAAAACTGTTTTTT	CASSHISGTGGEKLFF
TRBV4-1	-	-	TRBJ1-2	TGCGCCAGCAGCCAAGAATGGGGGGCGAACTATGGCTACACCTTC	CASSQEWGANYGYTF
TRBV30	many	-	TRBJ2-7	TGTGCCTGGAGCCGACAGCTAACCTACGAGCAGTACTTC	CAWSRQLTYEQYF
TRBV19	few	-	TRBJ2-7	TGTGCCAGTAGAGGGGGGTCCTACGAGCAGTACTTC	CASRGGSYEQYF
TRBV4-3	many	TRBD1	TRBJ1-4	TGCGCCAGCAGCCAAGAAGCTACCTGGACAGGGGGAAATGAAAAACTGTTTTTT	CASSQEATWTGGNEKLFF
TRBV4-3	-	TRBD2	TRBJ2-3	TGCGCCAGCAGCCATAACCTAGCGGGGGTCGCAGATACGCAGTATTTT	CASSHNLAGVADTQYF
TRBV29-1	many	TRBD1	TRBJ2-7	TGCAGCTTCTACGGGCAGGGGGCCTACGAGCAGTACTTC	CSFYGQGAYEQYF
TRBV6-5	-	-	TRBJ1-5	TGTGCCAGCAGAAGGGGGGACGGATCTTATAGCAATCAGCCCCAGCATTTT	CASRRGDGSYSNQPQHF
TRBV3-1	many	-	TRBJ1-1	TGTGCCAGCAGCCAAGAAGGACGGTGGGCGAAGTCTGAAGCTTTCTTT	CASSQEGRWAKSEAFF
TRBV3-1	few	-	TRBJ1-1	TGTGCCAGCAGCCAACAAGGGTTCCCTGAAGCTTTCTTT	CASSQQGFPEAFF
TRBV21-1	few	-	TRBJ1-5	TGTGCCAGCAGCAAGGGGACAGAGGAAGCCAATCAGCCCCAGCATTTT	CASSKGTEEANQPQHF
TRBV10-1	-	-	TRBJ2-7	TGCGCCAGCAGTGATCGGCAGGGGATCACCTACGAGCAGTACTTC	CASSDRQGITYEQYF
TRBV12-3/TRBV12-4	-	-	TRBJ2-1	TGTGCCAGCAGCCCTCGTTGGGTTTACAATGAGCAGTTCTTC	CASSPRWVYNEQFF
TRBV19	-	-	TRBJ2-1	TGTGCCAGTAGTGACAGCCTCTACAATGAGCAGTTCTTC	CASSDSLYNEQFF
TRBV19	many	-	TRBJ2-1	TGTGCCAGTAGTGTGCAGTCGCGTTCGGACAATGAGCAGTTCTTC	CASSVQSRSDNEQFF
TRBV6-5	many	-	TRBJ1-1	TGTGCCAGCAGTTATTCAGCGAACACTGAAGCTTTCTTT	CASSYSANTEAFF
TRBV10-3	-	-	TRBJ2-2	TGTGCCATCAGACAGGGAGGCGGCGGGGAGCTGTTTTTT	CAIRQGGGGELFF
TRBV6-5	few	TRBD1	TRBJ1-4	TGTGCCAGCAGGGCCGACAGGGATCGGTATGAAAAACTGTTTTTT	CASRADRDRYEKLFF
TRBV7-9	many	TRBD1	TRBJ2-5	TGTGCCAGCAGCTTAGAGGACAGGGTTGAGACCCAGTACTTC	CASSLEDRVETQYF
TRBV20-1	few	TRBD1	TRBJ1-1	TGCAGTGCTATCGAGGGGGCGCGTACTGAAGCTTTCTTT	CSAIEGARTEAFF
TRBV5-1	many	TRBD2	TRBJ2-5	TGCGCCAGCAGTCCGGGACTAGCGAGGCTGGGCGAGACCCAGTACTTC	CASSPGLARLGETQYF
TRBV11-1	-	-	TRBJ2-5	TGTGCCAGCAGCTTTTTCCCCCCAGGGATCCGAAAAGAGGAGACCCAGTACTTC	CASSFFPPGIRKEETQYF
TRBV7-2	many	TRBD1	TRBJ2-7	TGTGCCAGCAGTATCACCGGGACAGTCCTCTCCTACGAGCAGTACTTC	CASSITGTVLSYEQYF
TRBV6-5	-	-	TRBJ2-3	TGTGCCAGCAGTTCTGGCAGGACGGGTACGCAGTATTTT	CASSSGRTGTQYF
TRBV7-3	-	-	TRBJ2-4	TGTGCCAGTTGCTCGGGGCTAAACATTCAGTACTTC	CASCSGLNIQYF
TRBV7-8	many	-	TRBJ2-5	TGTGCCAGCAGCCCATCCAAAAAGGAGACCCAGTACTTC	CASSPSKKETQYF
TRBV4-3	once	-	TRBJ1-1	TGCGCCAGCAGCCAAGACAGGTTAGGTGAAGCTTTCTTT	CASSQDRLGEAFF
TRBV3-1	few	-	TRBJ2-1	TGTGCCAGCAGCCTGAGGTGGAATGAGCAGTTCTTC	CASSLRWNEQFF